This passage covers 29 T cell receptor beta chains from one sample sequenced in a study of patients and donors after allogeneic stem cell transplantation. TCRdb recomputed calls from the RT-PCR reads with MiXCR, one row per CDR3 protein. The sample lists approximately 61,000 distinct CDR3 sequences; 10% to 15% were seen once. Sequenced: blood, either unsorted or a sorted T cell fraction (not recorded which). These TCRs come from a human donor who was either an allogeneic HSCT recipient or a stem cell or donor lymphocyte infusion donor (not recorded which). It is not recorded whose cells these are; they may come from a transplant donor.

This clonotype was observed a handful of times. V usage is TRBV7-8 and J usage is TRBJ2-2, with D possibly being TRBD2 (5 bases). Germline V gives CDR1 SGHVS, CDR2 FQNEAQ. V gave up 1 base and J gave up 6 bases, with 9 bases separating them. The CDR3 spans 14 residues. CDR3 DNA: TGTGCCAGCAGCTTAGTAGCGCGGTCCGGGGAGCTGTTTTTT. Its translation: CASSLVARSGELFF.

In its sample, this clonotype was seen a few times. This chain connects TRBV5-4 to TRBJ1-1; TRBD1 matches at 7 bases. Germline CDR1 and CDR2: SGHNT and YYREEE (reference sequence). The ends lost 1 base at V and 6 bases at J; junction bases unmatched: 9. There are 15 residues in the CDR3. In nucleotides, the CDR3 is TGTGCCAGCAGCTTGCCCGGGACAGAAATCTCTGAAGCTTTCTTT. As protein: CASSLPGTEISEAFF.

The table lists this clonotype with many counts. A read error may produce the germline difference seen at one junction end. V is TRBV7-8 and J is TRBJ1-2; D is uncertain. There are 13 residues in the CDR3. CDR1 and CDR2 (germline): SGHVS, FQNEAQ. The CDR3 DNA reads TGTGCCAGCAGCCCTCGGGAATCGAAACCCCATAACTTC. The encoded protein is CASSPRESKPHNF.

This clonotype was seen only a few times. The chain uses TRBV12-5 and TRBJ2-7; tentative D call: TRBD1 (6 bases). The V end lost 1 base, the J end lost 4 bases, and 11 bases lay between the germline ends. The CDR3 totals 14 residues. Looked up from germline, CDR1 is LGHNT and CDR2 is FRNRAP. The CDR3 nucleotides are TGTGCTAGTGGTTTGGACAGGGCTGGGTACGAGCAGTACTTC. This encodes CASGLDRAGYEQYF.

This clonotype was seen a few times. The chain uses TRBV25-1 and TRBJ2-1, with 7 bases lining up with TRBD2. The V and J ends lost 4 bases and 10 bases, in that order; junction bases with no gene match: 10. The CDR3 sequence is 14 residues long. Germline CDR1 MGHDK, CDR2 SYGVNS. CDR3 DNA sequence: TGTGCCAGCAGTGTTGGGGGGGAACCTATGGAGCAGTTCTTC. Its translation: CASSVGGEPMEQFF.

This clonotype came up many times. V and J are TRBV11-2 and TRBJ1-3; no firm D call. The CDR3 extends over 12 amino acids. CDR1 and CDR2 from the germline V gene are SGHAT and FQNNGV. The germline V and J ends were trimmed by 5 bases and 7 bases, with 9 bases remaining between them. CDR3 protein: CASSPSGNTIYF. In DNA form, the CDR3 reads TGTGCCAGCAGCCCAAGTGGGAACACCATATATTTT.

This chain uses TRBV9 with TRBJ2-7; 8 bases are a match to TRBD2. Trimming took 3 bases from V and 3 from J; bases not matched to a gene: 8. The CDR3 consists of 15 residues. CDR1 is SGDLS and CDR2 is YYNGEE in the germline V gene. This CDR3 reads CASSEREFQDYEQYF. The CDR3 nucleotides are TGTGCCAGCAGCGAGCGGGAGTTTCAAGACTACGAGCAGTACTTC.

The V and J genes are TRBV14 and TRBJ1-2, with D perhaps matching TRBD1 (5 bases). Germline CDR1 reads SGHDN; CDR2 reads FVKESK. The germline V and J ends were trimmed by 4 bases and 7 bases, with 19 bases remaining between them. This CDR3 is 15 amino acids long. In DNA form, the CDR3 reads TGTGCCAGCAGCCTAGATCAAGGGGATATTAGTGGCTACACCTTC. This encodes CASSLDQGDISGYTF.

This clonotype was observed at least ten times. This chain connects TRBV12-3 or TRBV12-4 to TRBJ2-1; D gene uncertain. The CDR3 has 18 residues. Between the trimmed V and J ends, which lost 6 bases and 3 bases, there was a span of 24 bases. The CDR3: CASSGYPLGEVVYNEQFF. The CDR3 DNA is TGTGCCAGCAGCGGGTATCCTCTAGGTGAGGTGGTCTACAATGAGCAGTTCTTC.

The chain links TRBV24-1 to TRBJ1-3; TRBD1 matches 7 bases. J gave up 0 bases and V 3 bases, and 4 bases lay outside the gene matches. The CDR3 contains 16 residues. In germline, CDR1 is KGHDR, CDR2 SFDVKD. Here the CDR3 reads CATSDGTVNSGNTIYF. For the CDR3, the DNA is TGTGCCACCAGTGATGGGACAGTTAACTCTGGAAACACCATATATTTT.

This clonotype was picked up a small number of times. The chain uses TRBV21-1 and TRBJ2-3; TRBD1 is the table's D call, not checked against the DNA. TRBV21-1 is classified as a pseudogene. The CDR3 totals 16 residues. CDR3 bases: TGTGCCAGCAGAGGGCTCCGGGACAGGGACGCAGATACGCAGTATTTT. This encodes CASRGLRDRDADTQYF.

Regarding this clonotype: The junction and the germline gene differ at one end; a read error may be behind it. The CDR3 here is CASSLTGPWTFGNSPLHF. The DNA for the CDR3 is TGTGCCAGCAGTTTAACGGGGCCATGGACGTTTGGGAATTCCCCCCTCCACTTT. The rearrangement joins TRBV28 to TRBJ1-6, with D perhaps TRBD1 (5 bases). This CDR3 is built from 18 residues. The V gene's germline CDR1 is MDHEN and CDR2 SYDVKM.

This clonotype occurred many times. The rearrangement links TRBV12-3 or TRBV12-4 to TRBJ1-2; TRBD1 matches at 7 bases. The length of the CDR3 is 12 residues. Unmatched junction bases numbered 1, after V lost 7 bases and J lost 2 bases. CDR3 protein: CASTGQNYGYTF. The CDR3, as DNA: TGTGCCAGCACGGGACAGAACTATGGCTACACCTTC.

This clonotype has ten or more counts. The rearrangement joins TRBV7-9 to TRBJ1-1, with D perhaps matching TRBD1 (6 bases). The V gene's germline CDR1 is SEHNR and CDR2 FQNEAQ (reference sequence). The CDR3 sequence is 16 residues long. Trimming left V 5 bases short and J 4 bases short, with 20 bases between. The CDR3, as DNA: TGTGCCAGCAGCCCAACTTACAGGGAAGTAGTCACTGAAGCTTTCTTT. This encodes CASSPTYREVVTEAFF.

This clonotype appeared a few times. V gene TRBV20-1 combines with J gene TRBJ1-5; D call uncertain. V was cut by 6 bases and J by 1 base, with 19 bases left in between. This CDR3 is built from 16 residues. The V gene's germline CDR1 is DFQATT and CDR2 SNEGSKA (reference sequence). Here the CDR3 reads CSATDLSNWSNQPQHF. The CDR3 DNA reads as TGCAGTGCAACCGATCTATCGAACTGGAGCAATCAGCCCCAGCATTTT.

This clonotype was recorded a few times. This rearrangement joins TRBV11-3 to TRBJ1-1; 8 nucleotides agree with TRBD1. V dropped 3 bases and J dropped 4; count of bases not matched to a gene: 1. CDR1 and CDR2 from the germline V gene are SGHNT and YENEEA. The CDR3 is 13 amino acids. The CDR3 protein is CASSFDRGTEAFF. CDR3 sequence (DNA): TGTGCCAGCAGCTTTGACAGGGGCACTGAAGCTTTCTTT.

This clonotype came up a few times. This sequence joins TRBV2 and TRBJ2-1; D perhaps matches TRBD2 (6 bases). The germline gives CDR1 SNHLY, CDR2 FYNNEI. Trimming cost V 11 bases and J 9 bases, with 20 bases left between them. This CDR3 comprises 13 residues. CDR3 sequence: CAGKRGLLLEQFF. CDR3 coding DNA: TGTGCCGGGAAAAGGGGACTTTTACTTGAGCAGTTCTTC.

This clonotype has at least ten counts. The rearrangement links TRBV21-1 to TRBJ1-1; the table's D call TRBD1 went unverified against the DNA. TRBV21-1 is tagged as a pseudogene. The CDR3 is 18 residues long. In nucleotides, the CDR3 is TGTGCCAGCAGCACCCGAAGAAACAGGGGGCGAGTGAACACTGAAGCTTTCTTT. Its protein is CASSTRRNRGRVNTEAFF.

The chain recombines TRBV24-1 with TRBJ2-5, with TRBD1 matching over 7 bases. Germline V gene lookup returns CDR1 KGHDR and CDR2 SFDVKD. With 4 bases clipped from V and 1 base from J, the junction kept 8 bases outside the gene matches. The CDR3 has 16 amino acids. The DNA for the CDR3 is TGTGCCACCAGTGACGGGACAGATCGCCTCCAAGAGACCCAGTACTTC. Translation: CATSDGTDRLQETQYF.

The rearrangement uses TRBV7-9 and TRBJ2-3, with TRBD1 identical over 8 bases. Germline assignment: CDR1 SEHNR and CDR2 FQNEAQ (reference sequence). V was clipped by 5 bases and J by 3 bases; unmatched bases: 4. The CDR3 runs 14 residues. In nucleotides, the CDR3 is TGTGCCAGCAGCCCGGACAGGGCGACAGATACGCAGTATTTT. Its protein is CASSPDRATDTQYF. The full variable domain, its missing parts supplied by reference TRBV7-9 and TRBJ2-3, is DTGVSQNPRHKITKRGQNVTFRCDPISEHNRLYWYRQTLGQGPEFLTYFQNEAQLEKSRLLSDRFSAERPKGSFSTLEIQRTEQGDSAMYLCASSPDRATDTQYFGPGTRLTVL.

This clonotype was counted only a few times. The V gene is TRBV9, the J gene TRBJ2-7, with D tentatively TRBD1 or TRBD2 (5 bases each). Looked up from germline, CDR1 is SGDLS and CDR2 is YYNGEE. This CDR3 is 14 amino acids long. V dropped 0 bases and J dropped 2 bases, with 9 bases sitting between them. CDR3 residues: CASSVDGAPYEQYF. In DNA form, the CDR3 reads TGTGCCAGCAGCGTAGACGGGGCTCCCTACGAGCAGTACTTC.

CDR3 region: CASSPQGTNEQFF. The CDR3 DNA is TGTGCCAGCTCACCACAGGGGACCAATGAGCAGTTCTTC. The rearrangement uses TRBV18 and TRBJ2-1; the D gene could be TRBD1 or TRBD2 (5 bases each). Trimming took 1 base from V and 6 from J, leaving 7 bases between them. Germline V gene lookup returns CDR1 KGHSH and CDR2 LQKENI. CDR3 length equals 13 residues.

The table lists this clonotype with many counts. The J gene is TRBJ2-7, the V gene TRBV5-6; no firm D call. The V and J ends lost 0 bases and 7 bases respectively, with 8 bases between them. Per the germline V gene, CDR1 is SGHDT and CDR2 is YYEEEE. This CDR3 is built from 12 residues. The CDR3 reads CASSLGLGEQYF. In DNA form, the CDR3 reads TGTGCCAGCAGCTTGGGCCTGGGGGAGCAGTACTTC.

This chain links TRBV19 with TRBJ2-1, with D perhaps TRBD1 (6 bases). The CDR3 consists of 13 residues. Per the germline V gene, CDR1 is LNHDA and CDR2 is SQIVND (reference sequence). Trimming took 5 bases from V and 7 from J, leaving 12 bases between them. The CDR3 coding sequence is TGTGCCAGTAGTGAACAGGGTGGGAATGAGCAGTTCTTC. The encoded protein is CASSEQGGNEQFF.

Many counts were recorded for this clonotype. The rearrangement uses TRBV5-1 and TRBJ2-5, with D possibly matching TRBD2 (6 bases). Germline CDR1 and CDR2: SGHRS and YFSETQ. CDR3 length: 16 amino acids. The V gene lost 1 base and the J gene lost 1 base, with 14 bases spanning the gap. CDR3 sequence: CASSLLPAGFQETQYF. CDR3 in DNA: TGCGCCAGCAGCTTGTTACCAGCGGGTTTCCAAGAGACCCAGTACTTC.

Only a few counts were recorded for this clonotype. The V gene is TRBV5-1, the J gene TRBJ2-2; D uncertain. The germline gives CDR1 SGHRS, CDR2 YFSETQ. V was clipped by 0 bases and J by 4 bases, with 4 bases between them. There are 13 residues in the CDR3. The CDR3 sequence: CASSLEPTGELFF. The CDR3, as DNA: TGCGCCAGCAGCTTGGAACCCACCGGGGAGCTGTTTTTT.

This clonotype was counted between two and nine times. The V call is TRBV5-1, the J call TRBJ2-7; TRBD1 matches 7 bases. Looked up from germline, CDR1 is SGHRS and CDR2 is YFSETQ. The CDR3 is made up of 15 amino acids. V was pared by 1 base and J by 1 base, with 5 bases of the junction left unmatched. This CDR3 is CASSLTGTVSYEQYF. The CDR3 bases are TGCGCCAGCAGCTTGACCGGGACAGTGTCCTACGAGCAGTACTTC. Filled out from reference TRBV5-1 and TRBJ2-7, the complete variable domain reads KAGVTQTPRYLIKTRGQQVTLSCSPISGHRSVSWYQQTPGQGLQFLFEYFSETQRNKGNFPGRFSGRQFSNSRSEMNVSTLELGDSALYLCASSLTGTVSYEQYFGPGTRLTVT.

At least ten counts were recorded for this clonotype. CDR3 sequence: CSAGTDYNSPLHF. For the CDR3, the DNA is TGCAGTGCGGGGACAGACTATAATTCACCCCTCCACTTT. The rearrangement links TRBV20-1 to TRBJ1-6, with 7 bases identical to TRBD1. V lost 6 bases, J lost 3 bases, and 2 bases stayed unmatched. CDR3 size: 13 residues. The germline V gene encodes CDR1 DFQATT and CDR2 SNEGSKA (reference sequence).

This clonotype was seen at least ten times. As DNA, the CDR3 is TGTGCCAGCAGGTCCGGGACTAGCGGAACTGAGCAGTTCTTC. Its translation is CASRSGTSGTEQFF. The chain recombines TRBV12-3 or TRBV12-4 with TRBJ2-1; TRBD2 aligns across 11 bases. V dropped 6 bases and J dropped 9; count of bases not matched to a gene: 7. The CDR3 sequence is 14 residues long.